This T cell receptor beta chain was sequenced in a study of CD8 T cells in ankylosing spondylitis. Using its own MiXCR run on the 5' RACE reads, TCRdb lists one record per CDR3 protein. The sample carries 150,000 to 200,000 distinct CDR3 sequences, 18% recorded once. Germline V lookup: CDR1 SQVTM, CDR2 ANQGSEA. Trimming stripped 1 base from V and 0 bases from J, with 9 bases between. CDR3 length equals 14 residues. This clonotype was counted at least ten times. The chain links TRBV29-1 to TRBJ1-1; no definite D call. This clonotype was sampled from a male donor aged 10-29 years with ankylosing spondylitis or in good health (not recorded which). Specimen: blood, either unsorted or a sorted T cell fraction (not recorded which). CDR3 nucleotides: TGCAGCGTTGAAGTGGAGAAGGTGAACACTGAAGCTTTCTTT. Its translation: CSVEVEKVNTEAFF.